These T cell receptor beta chains were read from a single sample in a study of blood T cell repertoires in COVID-19. The method was immunoSEQ multiplex PCR; TCRdb's version includes in-frame clones alone and lacks a portion of them. The sample has fewer than 200,000 clones, nearly 80% seen once; the top ten hold approximately 27%. The sequenced sample was peripheral blood. These receptor sequences come from a woman in her 70s with acute or convalescent COVID-19. Both conserved end residues are trimmed from each CDR3. The order of the fields is V gene, J gene, CDR3 protein.

V gene: TRBV20-1
J gene: TRBJ2-1
CDR3 protein: SASSGRMPDEQF

V gene: TRBV3-1/TRBV3-2
J gene: TRBJ2-1
CDR3 protein: ASSHLGEQF

V gene: TRBV10-2
J gene: TRBJ2-7
CDR3 protein: ATGRGSSYEQY

V gene: TRBV20-1
J gene: TRBJ2-3
CDR3 protein: SASGLLAVPLTDTQY

V gene: TRBV7-9
J gene: TRBJ2-1
CDR3 protein: ASSQRTGVIEQF

V gene: TRBV5-1
J gene: TRBJ2-1
CDR3 protein: ASSSRTASGSSYNEQF

V gene: TRBV19
J gene: TRBJ1-1
CDR3 protein: ASSIDTLLTGFPGAF

V gene: TRBV4-2
J gene: TRBJ2-7
CDR3 protein: ASSQDSVTSYEQY

V gene: TRBV5-8
J gene: TRBJ1-4
CDR3 protein: ASSLGRGARNEKLF

V gene: TRBV6-1
J gene: TRBJ2-1
CDR3 protein: ASSDGRFTEQF

V gene: TRBV7-9
J gene: TRBJ2-2
CDR3 protein: ASSRLAGATGELF

V gene: TRBV9
J gene: TRBJ1-1
CDR3 protein: ASSAQSNRGKAF

V gene: TRBV29-1
J gene: TRBJ2-7
CDR3 protein: SVEPGGNEQY

V gene: TRBV30
J gene: TRBJ2-5
CDR3 protein: AWSDWGPDRGPAGETQY

V gene: TRBV2
J gene: TRBJ2-2
CDR3 protein: ASSLSGTSGGTGELF

V gene: TRBV2
J gene: TRBJ1-2
CDR3 protein: ARIWALWNYGYT

V gene: TRBV19
J gene: TRBJ2-1
CDR3 protein: ASSFGQGPNEQF

V gene: TRBV7-9
J gene: TRBJ2-1
CDR3 protein: ASTRGQAYNEQF

V gene: TRBV11-3
J gene: TRBJ2-1
CDR3 protein: ASSFQGANEQF

V gene: TRBV11-2
J gene: TRBJ2-3
CDR3 protein: ASSLGLAGASTDTQY

V gene: TRBV15
J gene: TRBJ2-7
CDR3 protein: ATSRDQPNTGGEQY

V gene: TRBV6-1
J gene: TRBJ1-5
CDR3 protein: ASSDNRGYNQPQH

V gene: TRBV6-5
J gene: TRBJ2-1
CDR3 protein: ASSYSGGGGYNEQF

V gene: TRBV12-3/TRBV12-4
J gene: TRBJ1-2
CDR3 protein: ASSGTPNYGYT

V gene: TRBV3-1/TRBV3-2
J gene: TRBJ1-2
CDR3 protein: ASSQLDPRGYYGYT

V gene: TRBV2
J gene: TRBJ1-2
CDR3 protein: ASSVEGAYGYT

V gene: TRBV29-1
J gene: TRBJ1-2
CDR3 protein: SANRGYT

V gene: TRBV11-1
J gene: TRBJ2-7
CDR3 protein: ASSLNRDSYEQY

V gene: TRBV19
J gene: TRBJ2-1
CDR3 protein: ASSMNIGEQF

V gene: TRBV2
J gene: TRBJ2-1
CDR3 protein: ASSAEVVAGGNEQF

V gene: TRBV7-3
J gene: TRBJ2-7
CDR3 protein: ASSLMDRVPYEQY

V gene: TRBV19
J gene: TRBJ2-1
CDR3 protein: ASSRENSYNEQF

V gene: TRBV2
J gene: TRBJ1-5
CDR3 protein: ASKGGPMPQH

V gene: TRBV11-2
J gene: TRBJ2-7
CDR3 protein: ASSLRLAFAGG

V gene: TRBV7-9
J gene: TRBJ2-5
CDR3 protein: ASSLVRRGETQY

V gene: TRBV11-2
J gene: TRBJ2-7
CDR3 protein: ASSLVVYSYEQY

V gene: TRBV5-1
J gene: TRBJ2-1
CDR3 protein: ASSRSGTYNEQF

V gene: TRBV18
J gene: TRBJ1-2
CDR3 protein: ASSSIQTDGYT

V gene: TRBV18
J gene: TRBJ2-7
CDR3 protein: ASSELAGGTYEQY

V gene: TRBV24-1
J gene: TRBJ2-1
CDR3 protein: ATSDSSRTGVDEQF

V gene: TRBV7-9
J gene: TRBJ1-2
CDR3 protein: ASSPRQEPNYGYT

V gene: TRBV30
J gene: TRBJ1-1
CDR3 protein: AWRRLNTEAF

V gene: TRBV5-1
J gene: TRBJ2-1
CDR3 protein: ASSSRLAGESNEQF

V gene: TRBV11-2
J gene: TRBJ1-4
CDR3 protein: ASSFYRVEKLF

V gene: TRBV2
J gene: TRBJ2-3
CDR3 protein: ASNPLAGLDTQY

V gene: TRBV7-9
J gene: TRBJ1-1
CDR3 protein: ASSLRRTDRDTEAF

V gene: TRBV5-4
J gene: TRBJ2-1
CDR3 protein: ASSLGRGGYNEQF

V gene: TRBV28
J gene: TRBJ1-4
CDR3 protein: ASAGVAEKLF

V gene: TRBV19
J gene: TRBJ2-7
CDR3 protein: ASRQGALYEQY